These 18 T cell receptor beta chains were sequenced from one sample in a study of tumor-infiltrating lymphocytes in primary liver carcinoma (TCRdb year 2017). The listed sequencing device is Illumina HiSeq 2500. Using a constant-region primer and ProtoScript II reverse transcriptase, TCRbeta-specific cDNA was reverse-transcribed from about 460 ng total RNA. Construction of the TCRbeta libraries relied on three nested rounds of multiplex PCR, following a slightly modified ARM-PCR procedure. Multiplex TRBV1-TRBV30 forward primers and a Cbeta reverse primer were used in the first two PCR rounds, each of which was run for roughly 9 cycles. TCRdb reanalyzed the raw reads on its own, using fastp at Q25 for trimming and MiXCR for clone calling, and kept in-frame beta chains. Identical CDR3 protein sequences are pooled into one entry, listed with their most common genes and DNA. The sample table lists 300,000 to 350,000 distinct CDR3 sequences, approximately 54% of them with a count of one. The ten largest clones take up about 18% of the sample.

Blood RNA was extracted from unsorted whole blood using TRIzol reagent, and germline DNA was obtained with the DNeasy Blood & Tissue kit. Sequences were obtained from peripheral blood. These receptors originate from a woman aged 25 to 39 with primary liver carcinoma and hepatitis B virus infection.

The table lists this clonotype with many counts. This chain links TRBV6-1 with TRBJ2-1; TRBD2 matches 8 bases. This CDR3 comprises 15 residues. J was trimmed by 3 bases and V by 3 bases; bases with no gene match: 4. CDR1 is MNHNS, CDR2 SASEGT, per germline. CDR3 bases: TGTGCCAGCAGTGAGGGGAGCGGGGGCTACAATGAGCAGTTCTTC. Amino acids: CASSEGSGGYNEQFF.

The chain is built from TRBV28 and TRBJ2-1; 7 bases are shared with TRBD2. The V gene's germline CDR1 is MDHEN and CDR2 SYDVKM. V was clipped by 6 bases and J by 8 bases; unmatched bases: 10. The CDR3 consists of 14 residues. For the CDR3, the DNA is TGTGCCAGCAGGCCGGGACTATGGTTGGATGAGCAGTTCTTC. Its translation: CASRPGLWLDEQFF.

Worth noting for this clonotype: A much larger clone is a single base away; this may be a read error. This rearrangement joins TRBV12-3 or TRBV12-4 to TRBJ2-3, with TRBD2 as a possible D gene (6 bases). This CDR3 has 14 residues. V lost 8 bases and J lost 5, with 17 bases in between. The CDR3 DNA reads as TGTGCCAGCGTGGAGGGCCCGTTTCTAGATACGCAGTATTTT. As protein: CASVEGPFLDTQYF.

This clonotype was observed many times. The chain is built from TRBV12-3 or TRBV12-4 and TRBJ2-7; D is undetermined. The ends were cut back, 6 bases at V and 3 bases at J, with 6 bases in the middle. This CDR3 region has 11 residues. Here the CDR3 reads CASSHNYEQYF. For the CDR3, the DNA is TGTGCCAGCAGCCATAACTACGAGCAGTACTTC.

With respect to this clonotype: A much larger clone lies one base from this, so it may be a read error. The CDR3 here is CSVALDYNEQFF. The CDR3 DNA is TGCAGCGTCGCTCTCGACTACAATGAGCAGTTCTTC. This chain connects TRBV29-1 to TRBJ2-1; D remains ambiguous. The V gene's germline CDR1 is SQVTM and CDR2 ANQGSEA. The CDR3 is made up of 12 amino acids. V was pared by 6 bases and J by 3 bases, with 9 bases between.

The CDR3 DNA reads TGTGCCAGCAGTACTACTAGTCTCCTCTACGAGCAGTACTTC. Protein product: CASSTTSLLYEQYF. The genes are TRBV28 and TRBJ2-7; a weak D match, TRBD2 (5 bases). The length of the CDR3 is 14 residues. V dropped 5 bases and J dropped 3 bases, with 14 bases sitting between them. Germline-derived CDR1 and CDR2 are MDHEN and SYDVKM.

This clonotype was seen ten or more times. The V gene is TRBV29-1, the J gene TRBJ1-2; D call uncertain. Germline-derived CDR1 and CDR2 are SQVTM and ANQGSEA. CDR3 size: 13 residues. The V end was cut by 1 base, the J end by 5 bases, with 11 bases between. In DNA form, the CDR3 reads TGCAGCGTTGAAGTGCGTAGAGGATATGGCTACACCTTC. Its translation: CSVEVRRGYGYTF.

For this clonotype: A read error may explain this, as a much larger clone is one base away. Here the CDR3 DNA reads TGTGCCAGCAGTTTTGGGGAAGGGAAAGAGACCCAGTACTTC. This encodes CASSFGEGKETQYF. This chain connects TRBV12-3 or TRBV12-4 to TRBJ2-5; D ambiguous. Trimming took off 3 bases at V and 3 bases at J, with 11 bases between the two ends. The CDR3 has 14 amino acids.

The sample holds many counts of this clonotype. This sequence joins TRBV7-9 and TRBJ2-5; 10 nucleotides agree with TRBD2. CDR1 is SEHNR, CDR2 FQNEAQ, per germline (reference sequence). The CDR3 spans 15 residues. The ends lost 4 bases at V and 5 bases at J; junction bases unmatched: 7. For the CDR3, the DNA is TGTGCCAGCAGCTCCCTAGCGGGAGCGGGCGAGACCCAGTACTTC. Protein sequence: CASSSLAGAGETQYF.

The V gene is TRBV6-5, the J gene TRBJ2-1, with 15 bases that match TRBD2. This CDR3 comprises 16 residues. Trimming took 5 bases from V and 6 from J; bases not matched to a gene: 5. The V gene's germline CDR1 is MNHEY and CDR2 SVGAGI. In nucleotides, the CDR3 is TGTGCCAGCAGTCGGACTAGCGGGAGGGGCAGCAATGAGCAGTTCTTC. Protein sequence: CASSRTSGRGSNEQFF.

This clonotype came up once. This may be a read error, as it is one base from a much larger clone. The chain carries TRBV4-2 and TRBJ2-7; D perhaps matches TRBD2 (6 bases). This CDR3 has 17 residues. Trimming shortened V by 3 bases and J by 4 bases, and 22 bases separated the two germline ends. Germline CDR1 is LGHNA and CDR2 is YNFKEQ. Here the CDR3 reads CASSQDQTGLNPYEQYF. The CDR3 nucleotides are TGTGCCAGCAGCCAGGACCAGACGGGACTCAACCCATACGAGCAGTACTTC.

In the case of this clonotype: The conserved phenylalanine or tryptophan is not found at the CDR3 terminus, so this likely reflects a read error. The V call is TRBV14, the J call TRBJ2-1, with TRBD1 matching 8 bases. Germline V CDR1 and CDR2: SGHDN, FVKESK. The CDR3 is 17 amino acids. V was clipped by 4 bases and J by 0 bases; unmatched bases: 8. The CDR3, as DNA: TGTGCCAGCAGCCCATTCAGGGGGCTTGGCTCCTACAATGAGCAGTTCTTA. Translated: CASSPFRGLGSYNEQFL.

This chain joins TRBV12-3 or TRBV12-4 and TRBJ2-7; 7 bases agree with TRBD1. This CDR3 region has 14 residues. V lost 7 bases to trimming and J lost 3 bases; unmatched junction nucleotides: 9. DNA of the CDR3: TGTGCCAGCAACAAACAGGGGCCCGTCTACGAGCAGTACTTC. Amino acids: CASNKQGPVYEQYF.

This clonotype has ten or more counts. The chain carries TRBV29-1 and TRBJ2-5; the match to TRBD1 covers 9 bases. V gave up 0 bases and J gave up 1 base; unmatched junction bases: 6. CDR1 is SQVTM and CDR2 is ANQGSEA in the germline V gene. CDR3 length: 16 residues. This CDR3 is CSVEDWDRDFQETQYF. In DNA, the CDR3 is TGCAGCGTTGAAGATTGGGACAGGGATTTCCAAGAGACCCAGTACTTC. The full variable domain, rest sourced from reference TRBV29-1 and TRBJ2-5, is SAVISQKPSRDICQRGTSLTIQCQVDSQVTMMFWYRQQPGQSLTLIATANQGSEATYESGFVIDKFPISRPNLTFSTLTVSNMSPEDSSIYLCSVEDWDRDFQETQYFGPGTRLLVL.

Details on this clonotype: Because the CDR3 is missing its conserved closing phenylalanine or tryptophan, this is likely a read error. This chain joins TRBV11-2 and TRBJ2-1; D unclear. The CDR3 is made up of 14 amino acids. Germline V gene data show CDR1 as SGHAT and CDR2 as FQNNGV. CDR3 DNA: TGTGCCAGCAGCTTAGGCGGCCCCTACAGTGAGCAGTTCCTC. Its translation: CASSLGGPYSEQFL.

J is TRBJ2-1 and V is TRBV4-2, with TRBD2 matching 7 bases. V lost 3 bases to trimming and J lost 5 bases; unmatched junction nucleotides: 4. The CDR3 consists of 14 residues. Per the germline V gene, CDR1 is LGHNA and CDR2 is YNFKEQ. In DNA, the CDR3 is TGTGCCAGCAGCCATGGCGGACTAGACAATGAGCAGTTCTTC. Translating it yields CASSHGGLDNEQFF.

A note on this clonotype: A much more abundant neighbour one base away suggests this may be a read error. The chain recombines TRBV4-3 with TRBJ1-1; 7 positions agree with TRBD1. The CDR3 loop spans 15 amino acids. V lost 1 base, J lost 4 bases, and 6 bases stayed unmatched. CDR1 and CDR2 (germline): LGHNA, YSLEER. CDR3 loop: CASSQGTGLSTEAFF. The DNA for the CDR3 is TGCGCCAGCAGCCAAGGGACAGGTTTGAGCACTGAAGCTTTCTTT.

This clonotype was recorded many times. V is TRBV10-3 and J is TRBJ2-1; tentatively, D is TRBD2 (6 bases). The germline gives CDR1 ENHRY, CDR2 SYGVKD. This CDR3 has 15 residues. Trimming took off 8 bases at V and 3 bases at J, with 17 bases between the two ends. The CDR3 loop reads CAIGLAGTFYNEQFF. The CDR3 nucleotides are TGTGCCATCGGTCTGGCGGGAACCTTCTACAATGAGCAGTTCTTC.